This entry is about one T cell receptor beta chain. The target antigen is unknown. The CDR3 sequence is 19 residues long. V lost 0 bases and J lost 0; bases outside the gene matches: 11. Germline V gene sequence: CDR1 ENHRY, CDR2 SYGVKD. These data are taken from a study of T cell responses to AZD1222 COVID-19 vaccine. Study-wide results and limits: Nearly half of spike-specific TCRs reportedly target variant regions that are unmutated in the B.1.351 and B.1.1.7 variants. Donors skewed white British and female; clonal diversity was possibly underestimated. Compared with day 0, the breadth and depth of the Spike-specific TCR repertoire rose significantly after two doses of AZD1222.

The assay was immunoSEQ multiplex PCR, and TCRdb's table has in-frame clones only and misses some. The sample records 200,000 to 250,000 clones, approximately 94% being singletons. The chain links TRBV10-3 to TRBJ2-3; 8 bases are shared with TRBD2. The sequence was obtained from an adult in good health. The sequenced sample was peripheral blood, obtained on day 0 of MenACWY control vaccination. The CDR3 protein is CAISESASGGGSSTDTQYF. Here the CDR3 DNA reads TGTGCCATCAGTGAGTCGGCCAGCGGGGGTGGGTCTAGCACAGATACGCAGTATTTT.